This T cell receptor (beta chain) was sequenced during a study of T cell responses to AZD1222 COVID-19 vaccine. Whole-study findings and limits: Baseline seropositives among AZD1222 recipients totaled only six or seven. Donors were largely white British and mainly female; clonal diversity was possibly underestimated. Sampled repertoires all dated from after the peak T cell response.

Worth noting for this clone: Antigen: not known.

Sequencing was performed with immunoSEQ multiplex PCR; in TCRdb, only in-frame clones are kept and a portion is missing. The sample lists roughly 120,000 clones, 90% occurring once. The sample was peripheral blood, taken 28 days after the second dose of the MenACWY control vaccine. The clonotype originates from an adult who received the MenACWY meningococcal vaccine as a control.

This chain's CDR3 is CASSLVSTNTGELFF. The CDR3 DNA follows: TGTGCCAGCAGCCTGGTGTCAACGAACACCGGGGAGCTGTTTTTT. The V and J genes are TRBV7-9 and TRBJ2-2; D uncertain. The germline gives CDR1 SEHNR, CDR2 FQNEAQ (reference sequence). This CDR3 comprises 15 residues. V dropped 5 bases and J dropped 0 bases, with 10 bases sitting between them.